This T cell receptor beta chain was recovered during a study of cytomegalovirus exposure and HLA in healthy donors. The V and J ends lost 11 bases and 0 bases, in that order; junction bases with no gene match: 19. The CDR3 extends over 20 amino acids. Per the germline V gene, CDR1 is LNHDA and CDR2 is SQIVND (reference sequence). The PCR employed 60 Vbeta primers together with 13 Jbeta primers. Method: immunoSEQ multiplex PCR; TCRdb's copy keeps in-frame clones and lacks some. This sample carries roughly 120,000 clones, approximately 80% of them seen once, and the ten largest clones take less than 2.5%.

The chain carries TRBV19 and TRBJ2-7; 16 bases are a match to TRBD2. The sequence was obtained from a woman between 25 and 40 years old in good health and CMV-seronegative. Sequenced sample: PBMCs. The CDR3 reads CASSPFPGTSGRGSSYEQYF. In DNA form, the CDR3 reads TGTGCCTCTAGTCCCTTTCCCGGGACTAGCGGGAGGGGAAGCTCCTACGAGCAGTACTTC.